This T cell receptor beta chain was profiled in a study of blood T cell repertoires in COVID-19. Turning to the study itself: The study drew acute and convalescent COVID-19 samples from the United States, Italy and Spain.

Germline-derived CDR1 and CDR2 are SGHRS and YFSETQ. V was pared by 1 base and J by 5 bases, with 15 bases between. There are 16 residues in the CDR3. Authors' methods: Quantification of nucleated cells was approximated via reference gene primer amplification. Some clones are missing from TCRdb's copy, which holds only in-frame ones; the method was immunoSEQ multiplex PCR. V, J and clone size derive from that table, while D and trimming were established from the DNA sequence. The repertoire consists of 50,000 to 80,000 clones, with about nine tenths occurring once and the leading ten covering around a tenth.

The TCR originated in a woman aged 80 or older with active COVID-19. The chain links TRBV5-1 to TRBJ2-2, with TRBD1 as a possible D gene (6 bases). Specimen: peripheral blood. This CDR3 reads CASSLQGTGLTGELFF. The DNA of the CDR3 is TGCGCCAGCAGCTTGCAGGGGACGGGTTTAACCGGGGAGCTGTTTTTT. Complete variable domain (other parts from reference TRBV5-1 and TRBJ2-2): KAGVTQTPRYLIKTRGQQVTLSCSPISGHRSVSWYQQTPGQGLQFLFEYFSETQRNKGNFPGRFSGRQFSNSRSEMNVSTLELGDSALYLCASSLQGTGLTGELFFGEGSRLTVL.